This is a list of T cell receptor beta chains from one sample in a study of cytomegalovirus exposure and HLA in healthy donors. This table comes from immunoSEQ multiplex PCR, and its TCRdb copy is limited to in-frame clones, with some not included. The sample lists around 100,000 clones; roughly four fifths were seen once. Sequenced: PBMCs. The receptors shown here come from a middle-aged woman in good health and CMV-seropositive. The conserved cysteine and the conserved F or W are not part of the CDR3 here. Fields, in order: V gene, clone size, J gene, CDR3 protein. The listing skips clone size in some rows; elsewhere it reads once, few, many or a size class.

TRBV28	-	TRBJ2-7	ASSIPTGYDEQY
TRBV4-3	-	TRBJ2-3	ASSQDSGGDTQY
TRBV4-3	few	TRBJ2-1	ASSQELAGLGNEQF
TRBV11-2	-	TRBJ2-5	ASSLYAEQETQY
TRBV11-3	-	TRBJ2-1	ASSFMALREPSYNEQF
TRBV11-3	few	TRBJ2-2	ASCGQWNTGELF
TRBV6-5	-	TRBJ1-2	ASSLTGIYGYT
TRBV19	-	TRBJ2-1	ASSIGLARNEQF
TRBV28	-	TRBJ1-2	ASSEGMGMDYGYT
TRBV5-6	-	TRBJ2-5	ASSATLRGGGGETQY
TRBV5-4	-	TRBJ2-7	ASSLLESYEQY
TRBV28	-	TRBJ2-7	ASRPTDSYEQY
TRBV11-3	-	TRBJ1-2	ASFREVEGYT
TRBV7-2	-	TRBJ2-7	ASSSGPGDAYEQY
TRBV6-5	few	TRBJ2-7	ASRQLAETYEQY
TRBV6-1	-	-	ASSEPLTGSRNEQY
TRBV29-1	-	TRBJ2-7	SVSQGIGAEQY
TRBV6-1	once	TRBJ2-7	ASSEGRGLAAFYEQY
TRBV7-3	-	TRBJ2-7	ASSLSGTSGLPYEQY
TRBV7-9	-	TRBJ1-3	ASSPPDRGLNTIY